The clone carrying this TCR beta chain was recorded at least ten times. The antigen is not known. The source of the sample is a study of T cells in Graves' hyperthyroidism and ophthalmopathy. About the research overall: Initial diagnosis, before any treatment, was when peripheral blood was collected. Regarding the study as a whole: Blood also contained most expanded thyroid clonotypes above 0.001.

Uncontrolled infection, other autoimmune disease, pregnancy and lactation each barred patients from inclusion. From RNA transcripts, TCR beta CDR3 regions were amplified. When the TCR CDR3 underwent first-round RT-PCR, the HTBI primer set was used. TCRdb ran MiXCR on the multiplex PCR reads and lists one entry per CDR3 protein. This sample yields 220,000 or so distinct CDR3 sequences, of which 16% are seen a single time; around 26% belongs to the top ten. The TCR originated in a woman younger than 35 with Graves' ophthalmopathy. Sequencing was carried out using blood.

The CDR3 bases are TGTGCCAGCACCAGAGTCGGGCCCGGGGAGCTGTTTTTT. This encodes CASTRVGPGELFF. This chain connects TRBV7-8 to TRBJ2-2; D call uncertain. Germline V gene lookup returns CDR1 SGHVS and CDR2 FQNEAQ. The V end lost 7 bases, the J end lost 6 bases, and 12 bases lay between the germline ends. The CDR3 extends over 13 amino acids. The full variable domain, in which reference TRBV7-8 and TRBJ2-2 provide the parts outside the CDR3, is GAGVSQSPRYKVAKRGQDVALRCDPISGHVSLFWYQQALGQGPEFLTYFQNEAQLDKSGLPSDRFFAERPEGSVSTLKIQRTQQEDSAVYLCASTRVGPGELFFGEGSRLTVL.